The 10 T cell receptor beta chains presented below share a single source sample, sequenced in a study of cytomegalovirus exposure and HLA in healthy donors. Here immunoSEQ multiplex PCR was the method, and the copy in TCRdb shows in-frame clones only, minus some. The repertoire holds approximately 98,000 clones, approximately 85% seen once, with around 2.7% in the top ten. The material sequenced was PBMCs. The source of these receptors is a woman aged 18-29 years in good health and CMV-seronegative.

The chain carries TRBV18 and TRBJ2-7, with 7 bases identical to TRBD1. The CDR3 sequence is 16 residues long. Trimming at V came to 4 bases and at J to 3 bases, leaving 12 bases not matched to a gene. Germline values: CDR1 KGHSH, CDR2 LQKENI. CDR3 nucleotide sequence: TGTGCCAGCTCACAACCGGGACACAGGGGAATCTACGAGCAGTACTTC. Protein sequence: CASSQPGHRGIYEQYF. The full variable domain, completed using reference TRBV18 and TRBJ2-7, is NAGVMQNPRHLVRRRGQEARLRCSPMKGHSHVYWYRQLPEEGLKFMVYLQKENIIDESGMPKERFSAEFPKEGPSILRIQQVVRGDSAAYFCASSQPGHRGIYEQYFGPGTRLTVT.

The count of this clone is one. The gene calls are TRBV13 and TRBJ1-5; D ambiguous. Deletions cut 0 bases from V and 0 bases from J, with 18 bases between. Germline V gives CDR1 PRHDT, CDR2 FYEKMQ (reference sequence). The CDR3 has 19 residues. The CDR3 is CASSLGRTYGRDSNQPQHF. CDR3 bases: TGTGCCAGCAGCTTAGGCCGGACTTACGGAAGGGATAGCAATCAGCCCCAGCATTTT.

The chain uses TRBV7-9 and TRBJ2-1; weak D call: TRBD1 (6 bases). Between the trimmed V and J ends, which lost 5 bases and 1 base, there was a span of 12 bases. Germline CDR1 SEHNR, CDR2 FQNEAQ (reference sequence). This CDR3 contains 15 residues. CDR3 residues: CASSPGHPSYNEQFF. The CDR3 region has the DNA TGTGCCAGCAGCCCGGGACACCCGTCCTACAATGAGCAGTTCTTC.

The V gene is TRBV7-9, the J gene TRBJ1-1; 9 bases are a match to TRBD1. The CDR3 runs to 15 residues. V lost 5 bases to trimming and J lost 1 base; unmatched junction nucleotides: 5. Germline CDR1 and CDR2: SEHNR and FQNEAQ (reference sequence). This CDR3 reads CASSPDRGANTEAFF. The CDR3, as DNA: TGTGCCAGCAGCCCTGACAGGGGGGCGAACACTGAAGCTTTCTTT.

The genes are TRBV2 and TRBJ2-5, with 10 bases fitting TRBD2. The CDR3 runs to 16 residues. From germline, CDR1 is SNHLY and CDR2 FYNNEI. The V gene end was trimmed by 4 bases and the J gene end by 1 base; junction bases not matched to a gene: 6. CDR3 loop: CASSGDSGGFQETQYF. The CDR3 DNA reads TGTGCCAGCAGTGGTGATAGCGGGGGGTTCCAAGAGACCCAGTACTTC.

In DNA, the CDR3 is TGTGCCAGCAGCACCCGAGGGGGGGCCGAGGGCGAGCAGTACTTC. This gives the protein CASSTRGGAEGEQYF. The V and J genes are TRBV13 and TRBJ2-7, with D possibly TRBD2 on 7 matching bases. Germline V gives CDR1 PRHDT, CDR2 FYEKMQ (reference sequence). The CDR3 is 15 residues long. V was clipped by 5 bases and J by 6 bases, with 20 bases between them. Complete variable domain (other parts from reference TRBV13 and TRBJ2-7): AAGVIQSPRHLIKEKRETATLKCYPIPRHDTVYWYQQGPGQDPQFLISFYEKMQSDKGSIPDRFSAQQFSDYHSELNMSSLELGDSALYFCASSTRGGAEGEQYFGPGTRLTVT.

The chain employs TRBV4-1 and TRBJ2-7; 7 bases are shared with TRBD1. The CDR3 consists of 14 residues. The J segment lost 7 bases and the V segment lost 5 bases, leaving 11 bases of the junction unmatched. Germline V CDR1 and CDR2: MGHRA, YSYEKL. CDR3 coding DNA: TGCGCCAGCAGCGTCGGACAGGCCGCCGGGGAGCAGTACTTC. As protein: CASSVGQAAGEQYF.

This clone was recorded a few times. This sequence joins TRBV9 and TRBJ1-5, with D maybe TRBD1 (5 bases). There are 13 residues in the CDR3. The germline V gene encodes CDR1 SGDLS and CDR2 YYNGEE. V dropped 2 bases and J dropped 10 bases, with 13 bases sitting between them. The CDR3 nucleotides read TGTGCCAGCAGCGTTGGCGGGGGTGGTCCCCAGCATTTT. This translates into CASSVGGGGPQHF.

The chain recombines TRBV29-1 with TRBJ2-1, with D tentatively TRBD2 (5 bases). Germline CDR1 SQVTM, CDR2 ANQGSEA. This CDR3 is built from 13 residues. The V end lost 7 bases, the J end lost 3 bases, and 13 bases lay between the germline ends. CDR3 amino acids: CSDGQAGYNEQFF. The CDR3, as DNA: TGCAGCGATGGGCAGGCGGGCTACAATGAGCAGTTCTTC.

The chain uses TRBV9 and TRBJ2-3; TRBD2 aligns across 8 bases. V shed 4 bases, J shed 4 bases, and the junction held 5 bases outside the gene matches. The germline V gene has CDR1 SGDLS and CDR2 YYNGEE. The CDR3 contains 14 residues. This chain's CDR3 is CASSPGGGPDTQYF. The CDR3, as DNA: TGTGCCAGCAGCCCGGGAGGGGGGCCAGATACGCAGTATTTT.